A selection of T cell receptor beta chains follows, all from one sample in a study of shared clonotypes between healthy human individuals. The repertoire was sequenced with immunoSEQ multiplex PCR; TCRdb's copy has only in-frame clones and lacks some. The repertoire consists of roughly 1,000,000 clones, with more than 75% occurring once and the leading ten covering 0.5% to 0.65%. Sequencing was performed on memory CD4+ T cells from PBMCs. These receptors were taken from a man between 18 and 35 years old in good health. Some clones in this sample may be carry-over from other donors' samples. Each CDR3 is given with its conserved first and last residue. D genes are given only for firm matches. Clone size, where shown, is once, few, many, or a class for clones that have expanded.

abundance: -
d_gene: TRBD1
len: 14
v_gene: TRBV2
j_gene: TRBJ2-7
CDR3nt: TGTGCCAGCAGGCAGGGACAGGGACTTTACGAGCAGTACTTC
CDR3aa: CASRQGQGLYEQYF

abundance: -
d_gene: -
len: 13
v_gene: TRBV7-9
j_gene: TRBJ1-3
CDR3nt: TGTGCCAGCAGCTTGAGACTGGGAAACACCATATATTTT
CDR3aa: CASSLRLGNTIYF

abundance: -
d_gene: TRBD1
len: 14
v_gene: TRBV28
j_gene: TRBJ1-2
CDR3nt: TGTGCCAGCAGCCCAGGGGGGACCTACTATGGCTACACCTTC
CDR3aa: CASSPGGTYYGYTF

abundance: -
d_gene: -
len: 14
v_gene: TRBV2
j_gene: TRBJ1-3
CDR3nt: TGTGCCTGCGGCGGGGTGTTGTCTGGAAACACCATATATTTT
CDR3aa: CACGGVLSGNTIYF

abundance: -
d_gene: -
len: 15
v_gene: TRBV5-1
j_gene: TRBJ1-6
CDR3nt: TGCGCCAGCAGCTTGGCACAGGGTTTCGGTTCACCCCTCCACTTT
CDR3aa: CASSLAQGFGSPLHF

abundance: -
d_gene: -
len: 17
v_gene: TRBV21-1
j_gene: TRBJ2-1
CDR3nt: TGTGCCAGCAGCACCTTTAGGGCAGCGGGGCCTGTCAATGAGCAGTTCTTC
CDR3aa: CASSTFRAAGPVNEQFF

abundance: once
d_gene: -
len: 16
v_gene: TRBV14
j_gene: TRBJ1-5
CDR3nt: TGTGCCAGCAGCCCCAAATTTAAAAATGTCAATCAGCCCCAGCATTTT
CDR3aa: CASSPKFKNVNQPQHF

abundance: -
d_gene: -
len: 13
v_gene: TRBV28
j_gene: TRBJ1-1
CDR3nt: TGTGCCAGCAGAGGAAATGTGAACACTGAAGCTTTCTTT
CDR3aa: CASRGNVNTEAFF

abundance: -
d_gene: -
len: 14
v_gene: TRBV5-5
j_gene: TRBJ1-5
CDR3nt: TGTGCCAGCAGCTTTACCCCTCCAAATCAGCCCCAGCATTTT
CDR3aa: CASSFTPPNQPQHF

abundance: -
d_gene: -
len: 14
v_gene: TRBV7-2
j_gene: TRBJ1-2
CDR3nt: TGTGCCAGCAGCCCCAGAGCCAGATTCGGAGGCTACACCTTC
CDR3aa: CASSPRARFGGYTF

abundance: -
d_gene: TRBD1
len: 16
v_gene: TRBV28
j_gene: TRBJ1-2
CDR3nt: TGTGCCAGCAGTACTGGGGGGACAGGGAGAAGCTATGGCTACACCTTC
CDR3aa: CASSTGGTGRSYGYTF

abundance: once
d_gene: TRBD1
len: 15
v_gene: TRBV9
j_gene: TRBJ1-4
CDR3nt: TGTGCCAGCAGCGTGCAGGGGGGAAAGGATGAAAAACTGTTTTTT
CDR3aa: CASSVQGGKDEKLFF

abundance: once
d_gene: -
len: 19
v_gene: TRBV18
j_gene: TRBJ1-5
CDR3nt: TGTGCCAGCTCACCGTTTGCTGGACTAGGGGCGCGGGGCAATCAGCCCCAGCATTTT
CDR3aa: CASSPFAGLGARGNQPQHF

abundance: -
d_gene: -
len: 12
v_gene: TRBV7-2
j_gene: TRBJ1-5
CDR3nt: TGTGCCAGCAGCCCGTCGAGTCAGCCCCAGCATTTT
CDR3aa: CASSPSSQPQHF

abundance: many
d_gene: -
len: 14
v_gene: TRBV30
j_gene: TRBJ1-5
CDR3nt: TGTGCCTGGAGTACCGGGACACTAAATCAGCCCCAGCATTTT
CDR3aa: CAWSTGTLNQPQHF

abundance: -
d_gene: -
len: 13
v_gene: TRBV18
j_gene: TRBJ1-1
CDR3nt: TGTGCCAGCTCACCACTTTCTAACACTGAAGCTTTCTTT
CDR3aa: CASSPLSNTEAFF

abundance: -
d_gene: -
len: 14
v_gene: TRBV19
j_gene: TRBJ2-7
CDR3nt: TGTGCCAGTTCCAAGGGCCGAGACTCCTACGAGCAGTACTTC
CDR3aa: CASSKGRDSYEQYF

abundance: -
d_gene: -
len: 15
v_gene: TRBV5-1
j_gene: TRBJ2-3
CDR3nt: TGCGCCAGCAGCTTGGGGGGATTGGGGACAGATACGCAGTATTTT
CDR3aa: CASSLGGLGTDTQYF